The 7 T cell receptor delta chains reported below all come from one sample, sequenced in a study of γδ T cells in repeated Plasmodium falciparum infection. Bulk repertoires came from Vgamma9/Vdelta2+ or Vdelta2-negative gammadelta T cells flow-sorted from PBMC. With CATT, TCRdb re-called clones from the multiplex PCR reads. Of roughly 50,000 delta-chain clones in the sample, over 1.5% were seen once. Sample: gamma-delta T cells from blood. These TCRs come from a pool of human donors (malaria-infected and uninfected, not separated).

Details on this clone: The mismatch at residue 6 between this DNA's translation and the TCRdb protein of a much larger clone likely reflects a read error; the protein shown is translated from the DNA. V is TRDV1 and J is TRDJ1; D is possibly TRDD3 (5 bases). The length of the CDR3 is 17 residues. The V gene's germline CDR1 is TSWWSYY and CDR2 QGS. CDR3 DNA: TGTGCTCTCGGGGGGGGCATGCCGAGCGGGTACACCGATAAACTCATCTTT. This encodes CALGGGMPSGYTDKLIF.

This clone appeared once. The chain recombines TRDV1 with TRDJ1; 9 positions agree with TRDD2. TCRdb leaves out the J gene; it was filled in here by matching the DNA to germline. Losses at the gene ends were 3 bases for V and 0 bases for J; bases not matched to a gene: 20. Per germline, CDR1 TSWWSYY and CDR2 QGS. CDR3 length: 21 amino acids. The CDR3 loop reads CALGDPSNLPTWGSYTDKLIF. In DNA form, the CDR3 reads TGTGCTCTTGGGGACCCGTCCAACCTTCCTACGTGGGGGTCGTACACCGATAAACTCATCTTT.

As for this clone: The protein TCRdb gives is from a much larger clone and does not agree with this DNA's translation at residue 10, likely a read error; the protein shown here comes from the DNA. V and J are TRDV1 and TRDJ1; 8 bases agree with TRDD3. The length of the CDR3 is 19 residues. Germline V lookup: CDR1 TSWWSYY, CDR2 QGS. V lost 0 bases to trimming and J lost 4 bases; unmatched junction nucleotides: 16. The CDR3 DNA is TGTGCTCTTGGGGAACTTCCTCACAACCGGGGGATATGCAACGATAAACTCATCTTT. This gives the protein CALGELPHNRGICNDKLIF.

This clone was observed a handful of times. The mismatch at residue 11 between this DNA's translation and the TCRdb protein of a much larger clone likely reflects a read error; the protein shown is translated from the DNA. J is TRDJ1 and V is TRDV1; D remains unclear. TCRdb does not report a J gene; here it was assigned by matching the DNA to germline references. Germline values: CDR1 TSWWSYY, CDR2 QGS. The CDR3 runs to 14 residues. The CDR3 DNA follows: TGTGCTCTTGGGGCACCCAAAAACACCGATGAACTCATCTTT. It specifies CALGAPKNTDELIF.

This clone was recorded at least ten times. At residue 9, TCRdb's protein is not the same as the translated DNA, so the protein here was read from the DNA. This chain connects TRDV1 to TRDJ1, with D hard to call. The CDR3 sequence is 15 residues long. V was clipped by 7 bases and J by 2 bases, with 17 bases between them. From germline, CDR1 is TSWWSYY and CDR2 QGS. In DNA form, the CDR3 reads TGTGCTCTTGTCGTTATGCCCCATAATACCGATAAACTCATCTTT. Amino acids: CALVVMPHNTDKLIF.

This clone occurred a few times. This likely traces to a read error, being one base from a far larger clone. In the same sample, other DNA sequences code for this CDR3. The chain combines TRAV38-2/DV8 with TRDJ1; D may be TRDD3 (5 bases). Here the J gene came from matching the DNA to germline, since TCRdb omits it. The CDR3 is 13 residues long. Germline V CDR1 and CDR2: TSESDYY, QEAYKQQN. CDR3 protein: CAYTGSDNAKLIF. The DNA for the CDR3 is TGTGCCTATACTGGTTCGGATAACGCGAAACTCATCTTT.

At least ten counts were recorded for this clone. Distinct nucleotide sequences in the sample also encode this CDR3. The chain employs TRDV1 and TRDJ1; 12 bases line up with TRDD3. The CDR3 sequence is 22 residues long. Germline CDR1 is TSWWSYY and CDR2 is QGS. The J segment lost 1 base and the V segment lost 4 bases, leaving 22 bases of the junction unmatched. CDR3 residues: CALGAFPRSAGLGDTCTDKLIF. The CDR3 nucleotides read TGTGCTCTTGGGGCCTTTCCCCGATCGGCGGGACTGGGGGATACCTGCACCGATAAACTCATCTTT.